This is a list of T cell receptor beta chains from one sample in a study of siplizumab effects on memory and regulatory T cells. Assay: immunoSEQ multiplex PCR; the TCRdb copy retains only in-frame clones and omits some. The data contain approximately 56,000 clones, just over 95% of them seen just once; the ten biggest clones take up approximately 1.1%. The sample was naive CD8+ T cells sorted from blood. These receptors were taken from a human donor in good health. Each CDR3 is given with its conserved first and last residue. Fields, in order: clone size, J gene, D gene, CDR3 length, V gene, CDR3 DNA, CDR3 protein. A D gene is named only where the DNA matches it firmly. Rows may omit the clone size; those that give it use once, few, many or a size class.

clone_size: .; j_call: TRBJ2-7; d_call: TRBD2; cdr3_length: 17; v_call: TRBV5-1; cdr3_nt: TGCGCCAGCAGCTTGGACGGACAACTAGCGGGAAGGGCGGGGCAGTACTTC; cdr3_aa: CASSLDGQLAGRAGQYF
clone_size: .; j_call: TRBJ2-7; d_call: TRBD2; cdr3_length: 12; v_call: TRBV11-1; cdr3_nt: TGTGCCAGCAGCCCCGGACTAGGCGAGCAGTACTTC; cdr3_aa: CASSPGLGEQYF
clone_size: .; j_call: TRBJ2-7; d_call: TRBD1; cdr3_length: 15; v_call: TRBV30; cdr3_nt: TGTGCCTGGAGTGTAGGGACAGGGTTCAACTACGAGCAGTACTTC; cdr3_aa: CAWSVGTGFNYEQYF
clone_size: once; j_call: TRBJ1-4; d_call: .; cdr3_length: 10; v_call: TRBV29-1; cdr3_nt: TGCAGCGTCCTTCGTGAAAAACTGTTTTTT; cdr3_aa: CSVLREKLFF
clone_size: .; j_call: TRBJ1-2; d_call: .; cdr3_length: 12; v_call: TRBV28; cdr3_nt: TGTGCCAGCAGTTTAGGTTCTTCTGGCTACACCTTC; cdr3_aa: CASSLGSSGYTF
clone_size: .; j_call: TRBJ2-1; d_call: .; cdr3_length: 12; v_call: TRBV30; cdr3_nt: TGTGCCTGCGTCGGGACTCCTAATGAGCAGTTCTTC; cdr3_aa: CACVGTPNEQFF
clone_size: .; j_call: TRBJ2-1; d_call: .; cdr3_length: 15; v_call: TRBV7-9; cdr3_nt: TGTGCCAGCAGCCCCCCTTGGGACGTATACAATGAGCAGTTCTTC; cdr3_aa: CASSPPWDVYNEQFF
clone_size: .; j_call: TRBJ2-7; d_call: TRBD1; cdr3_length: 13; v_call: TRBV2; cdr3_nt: TGTGCCAGCAGTGTGACAGGGGCCTACGAGCAGTACTTC; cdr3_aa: CASSVTGAYEQYF
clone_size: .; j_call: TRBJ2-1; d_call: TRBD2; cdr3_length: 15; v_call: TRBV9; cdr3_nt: TGTGCCAGCAGCGGACGGGGGGAATCCTACAATGAGCAGTTCTTC; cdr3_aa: CASSGRGESYNEQFF
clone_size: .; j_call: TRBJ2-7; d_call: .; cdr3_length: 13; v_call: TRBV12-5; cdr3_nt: TGTGCTAGTGGTCCCTCGGAAGCCTACGAGCAGTACTTC; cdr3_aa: CASGPSEAYEQYF
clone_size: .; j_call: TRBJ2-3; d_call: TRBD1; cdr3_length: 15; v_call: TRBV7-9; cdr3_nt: TGTGCCAGCAGCTCGGAGACAGGGGGGTTGGATACGCAGTATTTT; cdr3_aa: CASSSETGGLDTQYF
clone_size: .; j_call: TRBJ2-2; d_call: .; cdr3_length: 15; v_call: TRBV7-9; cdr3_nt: TGTGCCAGCAGCCCTCCGGGGAGTATCACCGGGGAGCTGTTTTTT; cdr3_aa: CASSPPGSITGELFF
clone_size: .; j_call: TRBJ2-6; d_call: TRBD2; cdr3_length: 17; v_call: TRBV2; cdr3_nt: TGTGCCAAGACGAAGACTAGCGGGAGTTCAGGGGCCAACGTCCTGACTTTC; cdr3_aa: CAKTKTSGSSGANVLTF
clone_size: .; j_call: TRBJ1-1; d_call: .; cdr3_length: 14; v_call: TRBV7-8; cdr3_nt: TGTGCCAGCAGCTTAGGGACGGCGAGCACTGAAGCTTTCTTT; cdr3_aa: CASSLGTASTEAFF
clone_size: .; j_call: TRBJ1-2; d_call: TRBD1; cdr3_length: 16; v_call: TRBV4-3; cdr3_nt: TGCGCCAGCAGCCAAGACTGGACAGGGACTAACTATGGCTACACCTTC; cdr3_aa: CASSQDWTGTNYGYTF
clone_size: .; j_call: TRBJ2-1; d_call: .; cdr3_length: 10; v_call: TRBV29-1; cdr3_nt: TGCAGCGTCAATTACAATGAGCAGTTCTTC; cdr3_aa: CSVNYNEQFF
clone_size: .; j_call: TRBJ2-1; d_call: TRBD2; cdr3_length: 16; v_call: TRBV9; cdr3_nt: TGTGCCAGCAGCCCGAGCGGGGGTGCATTTGTCTATGAGCAGTTCTTC; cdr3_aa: CASSPSGGAFVYEQFF
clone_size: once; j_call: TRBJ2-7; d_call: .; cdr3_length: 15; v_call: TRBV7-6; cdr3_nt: TGTGCCAGCAGCTTAGCAATAGGGAACTCCTACGAGCAGTACTTC; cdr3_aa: CASSLAIGNSYEQYF
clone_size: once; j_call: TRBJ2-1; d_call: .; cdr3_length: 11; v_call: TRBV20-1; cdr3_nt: TGCAGTGCCGCGTTGGGGAATGAGCAGTTCTTC; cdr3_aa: CSAALGNEQFF
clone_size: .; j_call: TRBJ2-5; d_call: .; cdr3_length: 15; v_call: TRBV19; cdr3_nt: TGTGCCAGTAGCTTGGACTCATCGACCCAAGAGACCCAGTACTTC; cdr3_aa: CASSLDSSTQETQYF
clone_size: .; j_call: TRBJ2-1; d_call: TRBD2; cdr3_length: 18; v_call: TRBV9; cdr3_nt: TGTGCCAGCAGCGTAAGGGGGTTGACTAGCGGGAGTTACAATGAGCAGTTCTTC; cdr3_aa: CASSVRGLTSGSYNEQFF
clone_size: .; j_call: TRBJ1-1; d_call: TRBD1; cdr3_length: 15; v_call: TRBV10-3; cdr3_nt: TGTGCCATCAGCGAACCGGGACAGATGAACACTGAAGCTTTCTTT; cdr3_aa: CAISEPGQMNTEAFF
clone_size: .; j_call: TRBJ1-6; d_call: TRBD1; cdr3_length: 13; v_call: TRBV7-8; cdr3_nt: TGTGCCAGCAGGGGACAGCTTAATTCACCCCTCCACTTT; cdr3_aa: CASRGQLNSPLHF
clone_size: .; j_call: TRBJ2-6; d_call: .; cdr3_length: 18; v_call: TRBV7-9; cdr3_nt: TGTGCCAGCAGCTCGGAAAGGACCCTGTTCTCTGGGGCCAACGTCCTGACTTTC; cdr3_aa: CASSSERTLFSGANVLTF
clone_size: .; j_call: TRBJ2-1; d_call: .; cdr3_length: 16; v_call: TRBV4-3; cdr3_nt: TGCGCCAGCAGCCAAGCTGCGGGTAGCTCCTACAATGAGCAGTTCTTC; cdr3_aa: CASSQAAGSSYNEQFF
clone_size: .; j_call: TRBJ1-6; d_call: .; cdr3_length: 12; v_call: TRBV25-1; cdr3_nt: TGTGCCAGCAGCCCCGGTAATTCACCCCTCCACTTT; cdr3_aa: CASSPGNSPLHF
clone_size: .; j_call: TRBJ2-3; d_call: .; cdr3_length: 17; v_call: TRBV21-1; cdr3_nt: TGTGCCAGCAGCAAAGCCCTAGCGGGAGGGTGGGCAGATACGCAGTATTTT; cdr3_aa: CASSKALAGGWADTQYF
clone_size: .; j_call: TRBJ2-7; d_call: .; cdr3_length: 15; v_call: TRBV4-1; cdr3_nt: TGCGCCAGCAGCCAAGATAAGGGTAGCGCCTACGAGCAGTACTTC; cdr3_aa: CASSQDKGSAYEQYF
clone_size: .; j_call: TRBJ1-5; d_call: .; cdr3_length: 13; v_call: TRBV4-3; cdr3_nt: TGCGCCAGCAGCCAAGATGCGAATCAGCCCCAGCATTTT; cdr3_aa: CASSQDANQPQHF
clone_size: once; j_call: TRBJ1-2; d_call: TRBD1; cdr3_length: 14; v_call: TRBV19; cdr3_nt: TGTGCCAGCCTTCCCTGGACAGGGGACTATGGCTACACCTTC; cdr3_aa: CASLPWTGDYGYTF
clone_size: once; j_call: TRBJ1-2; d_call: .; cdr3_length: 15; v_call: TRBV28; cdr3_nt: TGTGCCAGCAGTTTAACGACTCTCGGAGACTATGGCTACACCTTC; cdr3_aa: CASSLTTLGDYGYTF
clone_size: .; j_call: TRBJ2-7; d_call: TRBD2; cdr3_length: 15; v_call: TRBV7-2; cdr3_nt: TGTGCCAGCAGCTTAGCCGGGAGGGCCACTAGCGAGCAGTACTTC; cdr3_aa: CASSLAGRATSEQYF
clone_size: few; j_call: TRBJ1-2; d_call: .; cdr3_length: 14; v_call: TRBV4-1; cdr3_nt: TGCGCCAGCAGCCAAGACCCCCTCAACTATGGCTACACCTTC; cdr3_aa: CASSQDPLNYGYTF
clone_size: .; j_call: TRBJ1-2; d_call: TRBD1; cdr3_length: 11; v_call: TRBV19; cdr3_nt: TGTGCCGGCCTGACAGGGGGCGGCTACACCTTC; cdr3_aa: CAGLTGGGYTF
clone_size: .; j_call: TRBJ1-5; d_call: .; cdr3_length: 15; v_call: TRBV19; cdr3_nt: TGTGCCAGTAGTGTAGGACAGTTGAGCAATCAGCCCCAGCATTTT; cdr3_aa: CASSVGQLSNQPQHF
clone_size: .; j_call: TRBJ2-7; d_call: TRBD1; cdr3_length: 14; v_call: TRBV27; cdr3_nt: TGTGCCAGCAGTTTTACAGGGGGGTTGTACGAGCAGTACTTC; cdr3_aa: CASSFTGGLYEQYF
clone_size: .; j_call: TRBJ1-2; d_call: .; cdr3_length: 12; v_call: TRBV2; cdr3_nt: TGTGCCAGCAGTGACAGACGAGATGGCTACACCTTC; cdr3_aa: CASSDRRDGYTF
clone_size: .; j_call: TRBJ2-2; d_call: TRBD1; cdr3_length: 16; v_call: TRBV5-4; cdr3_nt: TGTGCCACCAGTAGCTACGGGACAGGGGGAGTCGGGGAGCTGTTTTTT; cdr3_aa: CATSSYGTGGVGELFF